A selection of T cell receptor beta chains follows, all from one sample in a study of control samples from healthy donors and cancer patients. Assay used: immunoSEQ multiplex PCR; TCRdb lists only in-frame clones, some missing. The profile shows 150,000 to 180,000 clones, approximately 93% of them singletons. The sequenced sample consisted of blood. All receptors come from a man aged 35 to 55 in good health. The CDR3 runs from the conserved cysteine through the conserved F or W. The order of the fields is V gene, clone size, J gene, D gene, CDR3 protein, CDR3 DNA. A D gene is named only where the DNA matches it firmly. Not all rows give a size; the values are once, few, many and, for expanded clones, a class.

>TRBV28|NA|TRBJ2-7|NA
CASSPQNPRDYEQYF
TGTGCCAGCAGCCCACAAAACCCCAGGGACTACGAGCAGTACTTC
>TRBV7-2|NA|TRBJ2-7|NA
CASSFESAAYEQYF
TGTGCCAGCAGCTTTGAGTCCGCGGCCTACGAGCAGTACTTC
>TRBV27|NA|TRBJ2-7|NA
CASSLYTTGDEQYF
TGTGCCAGCAGTTTATATACCACCGGGGACGAGCAGTACTTC
>TRBV5-1|NA|TRBJ1-6|NA
CASSLMSGYSPLHF
TGCGCCAGCAGCTTAATGTCAGGGTATTCACCCCTCCACTTT
>TRBV19|NA|TRBJ2-5|NA
CASSIPGEETQYF
TGTGCCAGTAGTATCCCAGGGGAAGAGACCCAGTACTTC
>TRBV5-1|NA|TRBJ1-4|TRBD1
CASSPLDRGEKLFF
TGCGCCAGCAGCCCCCTGGACAGGGGGGAAAAACTGTTTTTT
>TRBV7-8|once|TRBJ2-3|NA
CASSPPDVDTQYF
TGTGCCAGCAGCCCACCGGACGTCGATACGCAGTATTTT
>TRBV5-1|NA|TRBJ2-3|NA
CASRRAPDTQYF
TGCGCCAGTCGGAGGGCCCCAGATACGCAGTATTTT
>TRBV5-4|NA|TRBJ1-1|NA
CASSSSPGYYTEAFF
TGTGCCAGCAGCTCTTCACCAGGTTATTACACTGAAGCTTTCTTT
>TRBV4-3|NA|TRBJ2-3|NA
CASSQDGLDLGTDTQYF
TGCGCCAGCAGCCAAGATGGACTGGACTTGGGCACAGATACGCAGTATTTT
>TRBV7-6|NA|TRBJ1-4|NA
CASSLDHRVANEKLFF
TGTGCCAGCAGCTTAGATCACAGGGTTGCTAATGAAAAACTGTTTTTT
>TRBV19|NA|TRBJ1-5|TRBD1
CASSGTGGQPQHF
TGTGCCAGTAGTGGCACAGGGGGCCAGCCCCAGCATTTT
>TRBV4-1|NA|TRBJ2-4|NA
CASSPGLRANIQYF
TGCGCCAGCAGCCCGGGACTGCGGGCGAACATTCAGTACTTC
>TRBV4-2|NA|TRBJ1-2|NA
CASSQEGKGLGANGYTF
TGTGCCAGCAGCCAAGAGGGGAAAGGGCTGGGGGCCAATGGCTACACCTTC
>TRBV18|NA|TRBJ2-7|TRBD2
CASSTTSGGYEQYF
TGTGCCAGCTCAACCACTAGCGGGGGGTACGAGCAGTACTTC
>TRBV28|NA|TRBJ2-7|TRBD1
CASRAPQGQGYEQYF
TGTGCCAGCAGAGCCCCCCAGGGACAGGGATACGAGCAGTACTTC
>TRBV24-1|once|TRBJ2-7|TRBD1
CATSASGGNEQYF
TGTGCCACCAGTGCTTCAGGGGGCAACGAGCAGTACTTC
>TRBV5-6|NA|TRBJ2-7|TRBD1
CASSRTGVYEQYF
TGTGCCAGCAGCCGGACAGGGGTCTACGAGCAGTACTTC